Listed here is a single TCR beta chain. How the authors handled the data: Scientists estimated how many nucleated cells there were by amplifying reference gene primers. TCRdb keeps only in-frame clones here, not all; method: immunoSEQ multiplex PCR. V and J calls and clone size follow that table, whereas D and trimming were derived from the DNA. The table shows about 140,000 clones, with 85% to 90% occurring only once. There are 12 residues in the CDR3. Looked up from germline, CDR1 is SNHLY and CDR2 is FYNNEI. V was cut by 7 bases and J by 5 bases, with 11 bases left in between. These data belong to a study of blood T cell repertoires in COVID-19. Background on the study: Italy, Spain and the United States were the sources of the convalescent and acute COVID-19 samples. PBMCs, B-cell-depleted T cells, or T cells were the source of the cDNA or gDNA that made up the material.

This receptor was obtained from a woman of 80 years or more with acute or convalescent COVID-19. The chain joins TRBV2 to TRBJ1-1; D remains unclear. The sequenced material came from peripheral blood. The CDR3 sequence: CASIRLGTEAFF. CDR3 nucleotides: TGTGCCAGCATTCGACTCGGGACTGAAGCTTTCTTT.